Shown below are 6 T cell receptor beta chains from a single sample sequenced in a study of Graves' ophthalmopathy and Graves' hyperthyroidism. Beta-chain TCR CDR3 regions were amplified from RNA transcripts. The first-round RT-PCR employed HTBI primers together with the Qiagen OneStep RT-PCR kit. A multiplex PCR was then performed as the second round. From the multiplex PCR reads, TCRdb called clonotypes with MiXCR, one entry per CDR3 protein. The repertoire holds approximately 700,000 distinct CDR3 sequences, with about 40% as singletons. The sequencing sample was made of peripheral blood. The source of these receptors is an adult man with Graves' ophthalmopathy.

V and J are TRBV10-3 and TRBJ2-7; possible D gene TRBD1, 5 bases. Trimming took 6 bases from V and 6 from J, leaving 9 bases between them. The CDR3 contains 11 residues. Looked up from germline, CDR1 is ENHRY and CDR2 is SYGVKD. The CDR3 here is CAISAGLEQYF. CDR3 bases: TGTGCCATCAGCGCAGGGCTCGAGCAGTACTTC.

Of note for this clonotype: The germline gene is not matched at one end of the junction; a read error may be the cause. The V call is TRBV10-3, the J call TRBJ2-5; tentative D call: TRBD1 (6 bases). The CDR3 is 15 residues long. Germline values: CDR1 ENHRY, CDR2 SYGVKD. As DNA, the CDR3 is TGTGCCAGCAGTCCCGTCTCAGGGGTTTTGGAGACCCAGTACTTC. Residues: CASSPVSGVLETQYF.

CDR3 nucleotide sequence: TGCAGCGTCCTTCCGGGGGGACGCTACGAGCAGTACTTC. Its protein product is CSVLPGGRYEQYF. The genes are TRBV29-1 and TRBJ2-7; TRBD2 matches 7 bases. The ends lost 6 bases at V and 3 bases at J; junction bases unmatched: 8. CDR1 and CDR2 (germline): SQVTM, ANQGSEA. This CDR3 contains 13 residues.

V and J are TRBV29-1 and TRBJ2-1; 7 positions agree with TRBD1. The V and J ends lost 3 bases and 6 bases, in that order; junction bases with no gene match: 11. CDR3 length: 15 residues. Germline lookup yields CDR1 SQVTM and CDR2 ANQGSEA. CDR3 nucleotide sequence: TGCAGCGTTGACAAAACAGGGGATCCCCGCAATGAGCAGTTCTTC. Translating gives CSVDKTGDPRNEQFF.

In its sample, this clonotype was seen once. The CDR3 bases are TGTGCCAGCAGTTCGGGGGGATTAGGGACACTGCAAGAGACCCAGTACTTC. It specifies CASSSGGLGTLQETQYF. The rearrangement links TRBV12-3 or TRBV12-4 to TRBJ2-5; the D gene is possibly TRBD2 (7 bases). V was trimmed by 4 bases and J by 2 bases, leaving 20 bases between them. The CDR3 covers 17 residues.

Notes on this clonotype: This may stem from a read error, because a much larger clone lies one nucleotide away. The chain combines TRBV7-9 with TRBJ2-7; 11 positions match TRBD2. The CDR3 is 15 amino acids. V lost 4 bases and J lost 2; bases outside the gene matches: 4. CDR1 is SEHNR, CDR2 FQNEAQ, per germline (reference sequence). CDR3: CASSSGTSGPYEQYF. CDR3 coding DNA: TGTGCCAGCAGCTCCGGGACTAGCGGTCCCTACGAGCAGTACTTC.